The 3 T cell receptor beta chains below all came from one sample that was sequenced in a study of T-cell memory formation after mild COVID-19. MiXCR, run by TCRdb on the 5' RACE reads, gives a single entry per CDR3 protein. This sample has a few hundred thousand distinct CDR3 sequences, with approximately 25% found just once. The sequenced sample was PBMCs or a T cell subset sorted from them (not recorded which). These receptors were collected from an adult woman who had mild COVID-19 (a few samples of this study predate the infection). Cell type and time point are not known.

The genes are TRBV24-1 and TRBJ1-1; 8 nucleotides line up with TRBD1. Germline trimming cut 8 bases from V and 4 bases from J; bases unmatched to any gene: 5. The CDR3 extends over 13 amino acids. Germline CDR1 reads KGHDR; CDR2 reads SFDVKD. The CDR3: CATKDREVTEAFF. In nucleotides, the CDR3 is TGTGCCACCAAGGACAGGGAGGTCACTGAAGCTTTCTTT.

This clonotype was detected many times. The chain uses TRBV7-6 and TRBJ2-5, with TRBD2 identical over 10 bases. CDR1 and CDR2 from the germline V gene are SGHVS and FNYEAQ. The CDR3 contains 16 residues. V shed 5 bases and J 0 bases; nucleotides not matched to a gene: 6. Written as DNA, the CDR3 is TGTGCCAGCAGCCTTTGGACTAGCGGAAACCAAGAGACCCAGTACTTC. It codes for CASSLWTSGNQETQYF.

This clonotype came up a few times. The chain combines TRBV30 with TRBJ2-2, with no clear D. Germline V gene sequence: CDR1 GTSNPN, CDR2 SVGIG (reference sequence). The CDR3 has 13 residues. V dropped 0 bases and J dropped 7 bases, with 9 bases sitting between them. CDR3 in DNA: TGTGCCTGGAGTGTAAATGGTGTCGGGGAGCTGTTTTTT. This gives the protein CAWSVNGVGELFF.